The source of this TCR beta chain is a study of blood T cell repertoires in COVID-19. About the research overall: COVID-19 samples collected from the United States, Italy and Spain covered acute and convalescent phases. PBMCs, B-cell-depleted T cells, or T cells were the source of the cDNA or gDNA that made up the material.

As originally analysed: Nucleated cell number was recorded as an estimate derived from reference gene primer amplification. Sequencing was performed with immunoSEQ multiplex PCR; in TCRdb, only in-frame clones are kept and a portion is missing. D and trimming come from the DNA, and the V and J calls and clone size come from that table. The data hold about 40,000 clones, with about nine tenths observed a single time. The germline gives CDR1 MNHEY, CDR2 SVGAGI. V was pared by 6 bases and J by 7 bases, with 10 bases between. This CDR3 has 13 amino acids. The rearrangement uses TRBV6-5 and TRBJ1-6; tentative D call: TRBD1 (5 bases). The sample comprised peripheral blood. The sequence derives from a woman aged 80 or older with active COVID-19. The CDR3 here is CASSGRQNSPLHF. The CDR3 nucleotides are TGTGCCAGCAGCGGCCGACAGAATTCACCCCTCCACTTT.